This T cell receptor beta chain appears in the sequencing data of a study of T cell changes during pregnancy in multiple sclerosis. Germline V lookup: CDR1 SEHNR, CDR2 FQNEAQ (reference sequence). The ends lost 7 bases at V and 7 bases at J; junction bases unmatched: 10. The CDR3 has 14 residues. Clones were sequenced by immunoSEQ multiplex PCR, and TCRdb holds only the in-frame ones, with some missing. The table lists over 80,000 clones, 90% of them singletons, with around 0.8% in the top ten. The TCR comes from a female donor in good health, enrolled as a control in a pregnancy study. The rearrangement uses TRBV7-9 and TRBJ2-4, with 7 bases matching TRBD1. The sequences come from peripheral blood, collected in the second trimester of pregnancy. CDR3 bases: TGTGCCAGCACATACAGGGGTGATGAGAACATTCAGTACTTC. Translated: CASTYRGDENIQYF.